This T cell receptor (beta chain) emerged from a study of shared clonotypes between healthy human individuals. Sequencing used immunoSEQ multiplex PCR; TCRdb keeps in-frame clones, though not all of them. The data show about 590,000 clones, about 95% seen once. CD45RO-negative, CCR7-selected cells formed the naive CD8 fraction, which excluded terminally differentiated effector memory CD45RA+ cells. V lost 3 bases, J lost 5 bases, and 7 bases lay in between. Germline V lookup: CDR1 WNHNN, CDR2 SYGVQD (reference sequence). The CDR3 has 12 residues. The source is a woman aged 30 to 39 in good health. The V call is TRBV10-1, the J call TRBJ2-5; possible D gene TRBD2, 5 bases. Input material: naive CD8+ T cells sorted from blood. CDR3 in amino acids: CASSDGEETQYF. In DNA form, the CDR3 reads TGCGCCAGCAGTGACGGGGAGGAGACCCAGTACTTC.